These T cell receptor beta chains were read from a single sample in a study of CD8 T cells in Susac syndrome. From the immunoSEQ multiplex PCR reads, TCRdb called clonotypes with MiXCR, one entry per CDR3 protein. The data show roughly 130,000 distinct CDR3 sequences, about 95% seen once. Sequencing used CD4+ T cells from PBMCs. Every receptor here comes from a human donor in good health. The CDR3 runs from the conserved cysteine through the conserved F or W. The D gene is left open where the match is weak. Only part of the rows carry a size: once, few, many, or a class if the clone is expanded.

CDR3nt: TGCAGTGCCCTTTTAAGGGACACATACAATCAGCCCCAGCATTTT
CDR3aa: CSALLRDTYNQPQHF
v_gene: TRBV20-1
d_gene: -
j_gene: TRBJ1-5
abundance: -

CDR3nt: TGTGCCAGCACCTCACTAGCGGGAGACATTCAGTACTTC
CDR3aa: CASTSLAGDIQYF
v_gene: TRBV7-2
d_gene: TRBD2
j_gene: TRBJ2-4
abundance: -

CDR3nt: TGTGCCAGCTCGCCTCTAGACCTAGCGGGAGCCGGCGAGCAGTACTTC
CDR3aa: CASSPLDLAGAGEQYF
v_gene: TRBV18
d_gene: TRBD2
j_gene: TRBJ2-7
abundance: -

CDR3nt: TGTGCCAGCAGAATCAGGGGGCGTCAAGAGCAGTACTTC
CDR3aa: CASRIRGRQEQYF
v_gene: TRBV28
d_gene: TRBD1
j_gene: TRBJ2-7
abundance: -

CDR3nt: TGTGCCAGCAGCTTAGCACTGACCAGGGAGGATGAAGCTTTCTTT
CDR3aa: CASSLALTREDEAFF
v_gene: TRBV7-9
d_gene: -
j_gene: TRBJ1-1
abundance: -

CDR3nt: TGTGCCAGCAGCCCCCCGGGGGAGGGTCGTGGGACCCAGTACTTC
CDR3aa: CASSPPGEGRGTQYF
v_gene: TRBV3-1
d_gene: TRBD2
j_gene: TRBJ2-5
abundance: -

CDR3nt: TGTGCCACCAGCAGAGATGCAAGTACGCAGTATTTT
CDR3aa: CATSRDASTQYF
v_gene: TRBV15
d_gene: -
j_gene: TRBJ2-3
abundance: -

CDR3nt: TGTGCCAGCAGCTTAGGGGGCAGGGGATTCCAAGAGACCCAGTACTTC
CDR3aa: CASSLGGRGFQETQYF
v_gene: TRBV13
d_gene: -
j_gene: TRBJ2-5
abundance: -

CDR3nt: TGTGCCAGCAGTCCCCTTCCCATAGCGGGAGCCTACGAGCAGTACTTC
CDR3aa: CASSPLPIAGAYEQYF
v_gene: TRBV28
d_gene: TRBD2
j_gene: TRBJ2-7
abundance: -

CDR3nt: TGTGCCAGCAGCCAAGCCGGACTAGCGGGAGGGAGGATAGATACGCAGTATTTT
CDR3aa: CASSQAGLAGGRIDTQYF
v_gene: TRBV14
d_gene: TRBD2
j_gene: TRBJ2-3
abundance: -

CDR3nt: TGCGCCAGCAGTCCGAATCTCCAAGAGACCCAGTACTTC
CDR3aa: CASSPNLQETQYF
v_gene: TRBV5-1
d_gene: -
j_gene: TRBJ2-5
abundance: -

CDR3nt: TGTGCCACCAGTGATGGGACAGGGGGTACCTACGAGCAGTACTTC
CDR3aa: CATSDGTGGTYEQYF
v_gene: TRBV24-1
d_gene: TRBD1
j_gene: TRBJ2-7
abundance: -

CDR3nt: TGCGCCTGCCGACCGGGACAGTCCACAGATACGCAGTATTTT
CDR3aa: CACRPGQSTDTQYF
v_gene: TRBV23-1
d_gene: TRBD1
j_gene: TRBJ2-3
abundance: -

CDR3nt: TGTGCCAGCAGTTTCCTTATCACAGGGAAACCACGACATGGCAATCAGCCCCAGCATTTT
CDR3aa: CASSFLITGKPRHGNQPQHF
v_gene: TRBV27
d_gene: -
j_gene: TRBJ1-5
abundance: -

CDR3nt: TGTGCCAGCAGTGAAGGGCAGGGCTACACCTTC
CDR3aa: CASSEGQGYTF
v_gene: TRBV2
d_gene: -
j_gene: TRBJ1-2
abundance: -

CDR3nt: TGCAGCGTTGAAGACAGAGACACAGATACGCAGTATTTT
CDR3aa: CSVEDRDTDTQYF
v_gene: TRBV29-1
d_gene: -
j_gene: TRBJ2-3
abundance: -

CDR3nt: TGCAGCGTCTACCCGTTCGGGGCGGGGAACACTGAAGCTTTCTTT
CDR3aa: CSVYPFGAGNTEAFF
v_gene: TRBV29-1
d_gene: -
j_gene: TRBJ1-1
abundance: -

CDR3nt: TGTGCCAGCAGCACGGGACAGGTTAACTATGGCTACACCTTC
CDR3aa: CASSTGQVNYGYTF
v_gene: TRBV5-6
d_gene: TRBD1
j_gene: TRBJ1-2
abundance: -

CDR3nt: TGCAGCGTTGAAGACCGACGTAACTACGAGCAGTACTTC
CDR3aa: CSVEDRRNYEQYF
v_gene: TRBV29-1
d_gene: -
j_gene: TRBJ2-7
abundance: -

CDR3nt: TGCAGCGTTGGAAGGGGCAGGCCTATTTTGGAGCAGTACTTC
CDR3aa: CSVGRGRPILEQYF
v_gene: TRBV29-1
d_gene: -
j_gene: TRBJ2-7
abundance: -

CDR3nt: TGTGCCAGCAGTTACTCGATTGGGATGGGCGAGCAGTACTTC
CDR3aa: CASSYSIGMGEQYF
v_gene: TRBV6-5
d_gene: -
j_gene: TRBJ2-7
abundance: -

CDR3nt: TGTGCCAGCAGTGTCCAGGGCTTAGCCAAAAACATTCAGTACTTC
CDR3aa: CASSVQGLAKNIQYF
v_gene: TRBV2
d_gene: -
j_gene: TRBJ2-4
abundance: once

CDR3nt: TGTGCCAGCAGTTTATCGTGGGCGACGGGGGCCAACGTCCTGACTTTC
CDR3aa: CASSLSWATGANVLTF
v_gene: TRBV27
d_gene: -
j_gene: TRBJ2-6
abundance: -

CDR3nt: TGCGCCAGCAGTCAAGAGGACAGTAGCAGATTGAAGACCTACAATGAGCAGTTCTTC
CDR3aa: CASSQEDSSRLKTYNEQFF
v_gene: TRBV23-1
d_gene: -
j_gene: TRBJ2-1
abundance: -

CDR3nt: TGTGCCAGCAGCCAAGGACCCGGCGCGCAGTACTTC
CDR3aa: CASSQGPGAQYF
v_gene: TRBV3-1
d_gene: -
j_gene: TRBJ2-7
abundance: -

CDR3nt: TGCAGTGCTAGGATTAGCGCAAATGAGCAGTTCTTC
CDR3aa: CSARISANEQFF
v_gene: TRBV20-1
d_gene: -
j_gene: TRBJ2-1
abundance: -

CDR3nt: TGTGCCTCCACCCCGGGACTAGGGCTCCCCTACACCTTC
CDR3aa: CASTPGLGLPYTF
v_gene: TRBV28
d_gene: -
j_gene: TRBJ1-2
abundance: -

CDR3nt: TGCGCCAGCAGCCAGGCGGCCGTGACAGCGTCCCCCTACGAGCAGTACTTC
CDR3aa: CASSQAAVTASPYEQYF
v_gene: TRBV4-1
d_gene: -
j_gene: TRBJ2-7
abundance: -

CDR3nt: TGTGCCAGCAGCTTAAATCAAGCAAAGTACTTC
CDR3aa: CASSLNQAKYF
v_gene: TRBV7-9
d_gene: -
j_gene: TRBJ2-7
abundance: few

CDR3nt: TGTGCCAGCAGCCCTCAGTCCTTGGAGCAGTTCTTC
CDR3aa: CASSPQSLEQFF
v_gene: TRBV2
d_gene: -
j_gene: TRBJ2-1
abundance: -

CDR3nt: TGTGCCAGCAGTTTAGGGTCCTCCGGGGGGTACGAGCAGTACTTC
CDR3aa: CASSLGSSGGYEQYF
v_gene: TRBV28
d_gene: TRBD2
j_gene: TRBJ2-7
abundance: -

CDR3nt: TGCAGCGTTTCTGCCCGGGGACAAGGGGACACTGAAGCTTTCTTT
CDR3aa: CSVSARGQGDTEAFF
v_gene: TRBV29-1
d_gene: -
j_gene: TRBJ1-1
abundance: -

CDR3nt: TGTGCCAGCTCACCACGGGAGAGAGACACTGAAGCTTTCTTT
CDR3aa: CASSPRERDTEAFF
v_gene: TRBV18
d_gene: -
j_gene: TRBJ1-1
abundance: -

CDR3nt: TGTGCCAGCTCCACGATGGGGACGGCACGTCTTGAGCAGTACTTC
CDR3aa: CASSTMGTARLEQYF
v_gene: TRBV25-1
d_gene: -
j_gene: TRBJ2-7
abundance: once

CDR3nt: TGCGCCAGCTTCACCGACAGTCCCTACAATGAGCAGTTCTTC
CDR3aa: CASFTDSPYNEQFF
v_gene: TRBV5-1
d_gene: -
j_gene: TRBJ2-1
abundance: -

CDR3nt: TGTGCCAGCAGCTCCGTTAGAGCGGGGGCGCAGGAGCAGTACTTC
CDR3aa: CASSSVRAGAQEQYF
v_gene: TRBV7-9
d_gene: TRBD2
j_gene: TRBJ2-7
abundance: -

CDR3nt: TGCAGTGCTAACAACCCAGGGACCTCAACCTACGAGCAGTACTTC
CDR3aa: CSANNPGTSTYEQYF
v_gene: TRBV20-1
d_gene: -
j_gene: TRBJ2-7
abundance: -

CDR3nt: TGCAGCGTTGCCCAGGGGGAATACGAGCAGTACTTC
CDR3aa: CSVAQGEYEQYF
v_gene: TRBV29-1
d_gene: TRBD1
j_gene: TRBJ2-7
abundance: once

CDR3nt: TGTGCCAGCAGCGCCTTTTGGGAGACCCAGTACTTC
CDR3aa: CASSAFWETQYF
v_gene: TRBV7-2
d_gene: -
j_gene: TRBJ2-5
abundance: -

CDR3nt: TGTGCCAGCAGCCATGCCCAGGGAGGGCCAAGAACCGGGGAGCTGTTTTTT
CDR3aa: CASSHAQGGPRTGELFF
v_gene: TRBV3-1
d_gene: TRBD2
j_gene: TRBJ2-2
abundance: -

CDR3nt: TGTGCCAGCAGCCCAACCGACAGGCACTACGAGCAGTACTTC
CDR3aa: CASSPTDRHYEQYF
v_gene: TRBV7-9
d_gene: -
j_gene: TRBJ2-7
abundance: -

CDR3nt: TGCGCCAGCAGCTTCTCAGCCTACGAGCAGTACTTC
CDR3aa: CASSFSAYEQYF
v_gene: TRBV5-1
d_gene: -
j_gene: TRBJ2-7
abundance: -

CDR3nt: TGTGCCAGCAGCGGTACTAGCGGGGGTTACCAAGAGACCCAGTACTTC
CDR3aa: CASSGTSGGYQETQYF
v_gene: TRBV9
d_gene: TRBD2
j_gene: TRBJ2-5
abundance: -

CDR3nt: TGTGCCACCAGCAGCCCCGGTGGCGACCTTTACAATGAGCAGTTCTTC
CDR3aa: CATSSPGGDLYNEQFF
v_gene: TRBV15
d_gene: -
j_gene: TRBJ2-1
abundance: -

CDR3nt: TGTGCCAGTAGCCGGGACAGGGCCTACAATGAGCAGTTCTTC
CDR3aa: CASSRDRAYNEQFF
v_gene: TRBV6-2/TRBV6-3
d_gene: TRBD1
j_gene: TRBJ2-1
abundance: -

CDR3nt: TGTGCCAGCAAGAGCTCCGAGGACAGGGGACACTACGAGCAGTACTTC
CDR3aa: CASKSSEDRGHYEQYF
v_gene: TRBV7-9
d_gene: TRBD1
j_gene: TRBJ2-7
abundance: -

CDR3nt: TGTGCCAGCAGCCACTGGGGACATCAGCCCCAGCATTTT
CDR3aa: CASSHWGHQPQHF
v_gene: TRBV3-1
d_gene: -
j_gene: TRBJ1-5
abundance: -

CDR3nt: TGTGCCAGCAGCCTAGCACAGAATGAGCAGTTCTTC
CDR3aa: CASSLAQNEQFF
v_gene: TRBV6-2/TRBV6-3
d_gene: -
j_gene: TRBJ2-1
abundance: -

CDR3nt: TGCAGCGTGGCCCTGTTACCGACTGGGAACTATGGCTACACCTTC
CDR3aa: CSVALLPTGNYGYTF
v_gene: TRBV29-1
d_gene: -
j_gene: TRBJ1-2
abundance: -

CDR3nt: TGCAGCGCTTCGTTGTCGGACAGGGCTCTAGATACGCAGTATTTT
CDR3aa: CSASLSDRALDTQYF
v_gene: TRBV29-1
d_gene: TRBD1
j_gene: TRBJ2-3
abundance: -

CDR3nt: TGCAGTGCTCGGTCAACAGGAGGCCATCAGCCCCAGCATTTT
CDR3aa: CSARSTGGHQPQHF
v_gene: TRBV20-1
d_gene: -
j_gene: TRBJ1-5
abundance: -

CDR3nt: TGTGCCAGCAGCCTCGTGGAATACGAGCAGTACTTC
CDR3aa: CASSLVEYEQYF
v_gene: TRBV3-1
d_gene: -
j_gene: TRBJ2-7
abundance: -